This T cell receptor (beta chain) appears in the sequencing data of a study of cytomegalovirus exposure and HLA in healthy donors. Study overall: Early released data had tens of millions of unique TCRs, all coming from HLA-typed donors. Study conclusions and caveats: Earlier analysis looked at TCR beta V segments, and most were productive about 90% or about 30% of the time. In a later analysis, DRB1 alleles had the most associated TCRs; HLA-C alleles the fewest. An assumption of roughly uniform sequencing depth across donors underlay the presence/absence analyses.

The PCR made use of 60 Vbeta and 13 Jbeta primers. Produced via immunoSEQ multiplex PCR; TCRdb's table is partial and in-frame only. This table has tens of thousands of clones, roughly 84% appearing once. This CDR3 is built from 14 residues. Germline CDR1 is WSHSY and CDR2 is SAAADI. Trimming shortened V by 4 bases and J by 3 bases, and 10 bases separated the two germline ends. In regard to this clone: What it recognizes is unknown.

Sequencing was performed on PBMCs. The chain has TRBV10-2 and TRBJ1-5; D might be TRBD1 (6 bases). The source of this sequence is a woman between 18 and 30 years old in good health and CMV-seronegative. CDR3 sequence reads: CASSVDSYNQPQHF. CDR3 sequence (DNA): TGCGCCAGCAGTGTGGACAGTTACAATCAGCCCCAGCATTTT.